A single sample gave rise to the 11 T cell receptor beta chains below, sequenced in a study of identical twins. TCRdb re-analysed the 5' RACE reads in MiXCR, keeping a single row per CDR3 protein. The table includes 550,000 to 700,000 distinct CDR3 sequences, 9.5% to 10% detected once. These data were also filed under a second study, of yellow fever vaccine responses in identical twins.

Material for sequencing was PBMCs. The receptor set was obtained from a woman aged 18-29 years in good health.

This clonotype was recorded at least ten times. The chain uses TRBV4-3 and TRBJ2-5; D may be TRBD2 (6 bases). This CDR3 contains 14 residues. V was cut by 4 bases and J by 1 base, with 10 bases left in between. Germline CDR1 LGHNA, CDR2 YSLEER. The CDR3 DNA follows: TGCGCCAGCAGCCGGTCGGGACTCCAAGAGACCCAGTACTTC. This encodes CASSRSGLQETQYF.

Only a few counts were recorded for this clonotype. V is TRBV10-3 and J is TRBJ2-1; possibly TRBD1 for D (5 bases). From germline, CDR1 is ENHRY and CDR2 SYGVKD. This CDR3 comprises 13 residues. Trimming took off 8 bases at V and 5 bases at J, with 13 bases between the two ends. The CDR3 sequence: CAIGWTDNNEQFF. The CDR3 DNA reads TGTGCCATCGGCTGGACGGACAACAATGAGCAGTTCTTC.

The J gene is TRBJ2-1, the V gene TRBV19, with TRBD2 matching over 12 bases. The CDR3 is made up of 15 amino acids. Germline assignment: CDR1 LNHDA and CDR2 SQIVND (reference sequence). V was pared by 4 bases and J by 5 bases, with 3 bases of the junction left unmatched. The CDR3 DNA reads TGTGCCAGTAGTAGGACTAGCGGGACCCACAATGAGCAGTTCTTC. Its protein product is CASSRTSGTHNEQFF. Complete variable domain (other parts from reference TRBV19 and TRBJ2-1): DGGITQSPKYLFRKEGQNVTLSCEQNLNHDAMYWYRQDPGQGLRLIYYSQIVNDFQKGDIAEGYSVSREKKESFPLTVTSAQKNPTAFYLCASSRTSGTHNEQFFGPGTRLTVL.

This clonotype has more than one count but fewer than ten. CDR3 nucleotides: TGTGCCAGCAGCTACCCTACAGGGAGGGACGAGCAGTACTTC. As protein: CASSYPTGRDEQYF. This chain uses TRBV5-6 with TRBJ2-7, with D possibly matching TRBD2 (7 bases). The CDR3 covers 14 residues. Germline V gene data show CDR1 as SGHDT and CDR2 as YYEEEE. Trimming took 3 bases from V and 5 from J, leaving 15 bases between them.

The V call is TRBV29-1, the J call TRBJ2-7, with 8 bases matching TRBD1. Germline V gene sequence: CDR1 SQVTM, CDR2 ANQGSEA. The CDR3 runs 12 residues. The trim removed 3 bases at V and 6 bases at J, leaving 4 bases unmatched. The CDR3 DNA is TGCAGCGTTGAGCAGGGGGCTCGCGAGCAGTACTTC. Translation gives CSVEQGAREQYF.

At least ten counts were recorded for this clonotype. The gene calls are TRBV11-1 and TRBJ2-2; TRBD2 might be the D (5 bases). Germline CDR1 is SGHAT and CDR2 is FQDESV (reference sequence). Trimming left V 5 bases short and J 0 bases short, with 16 bases between. The CDR3 covers 17 residues. CDR3 DNA sequence: TGTGCCAGCAGCCGCGGGCAGACCTACTCGAACACCGGGGAGCTGTTTTTT. Protein: CASSRGQTYSNTGELFF.

The chain employs TRBV6-4 and TRBJ2-1; D might be TRBD2 (6 bases). The CDR3 runs 14 residues. Germline CDR1 is MRHNA and CDR2 is SNTAGT. The germline V and J ends were trimmed by 3 bases and 8 bases, with 14 bases remaining between them. CDR3: CASSEDAGEDEQFF. The CDR3 coding sequence is TGTGCCAGCAGTGAGGACGCCGGGGAGGATGAGCAGTTCTTC.

This clonotype was seen ten or more times. V usage is TRBV5-1 and J usage is TRBJ2-7; 9 nucleotides agree with TRBD1. Trimming at V came to 3 bases and at J to 3 bases, leaving 4 bases not matched to a gene. The germline V gene has CDR1 SGHRS and CDR2 YFSETQ. The CDR3 is 14 amino acids. Here the CDR3 reads CASSSTGQGYEQYF. CDR3 coding DNA: TGCGCCAGCAGCTCCACGGGACAGGGCTACGAGCAGTACTTC.

In its sample, this clonotype was seen many times. This chain uses TRBV5-1 with TRBJ2-2, with 9 bases matching TRBD2. Per germline, CDR1 SGHRS and CDR2 YFSETQ. There are 15 residues in the CDR3. V dropped 4 bases and J dropped 6; count of bases not matched to a gene: 7. The CDR3 reads CASSPSGGSSGELFF. CDR3 sequence (DNA): TGCGCCAGCAGCCCCAGCGGGGGGTCGTCCGGGGAGCTGTTTTTT. Full variable domain (missing parts from reference TRBV5-1 and TRBJ2-2): KAGVTQTPRYLIKTRGQQVTLSCSPISGHRSVSWYQQTPGQGLQFLFEYFSETQRNKGNFPGRFSGRQFSNSRSEMNVSTLELGDSALYLCASSPSGGSSGELFFGEGSRLTVL.

This clonotype appeared a few times. The chain employs TRBV20-1 and TRBJ2-1; TRBD2 matches at 10 bases. Per germline, CDR1 DFQATT and CDR2 SNEGSKA (reference sequence). There are 16 residues in the CDR3. The junction had 10 bases not matched to a gene; V was cut back by 5 bases and J by 3 bases. The CDR3 here is CSADSGTSAFYNEQFF. The DNA for the CDR3 is TGCAGTGCTGATTCAGGGACTAGCGCCTTCTACAATGAGCAGTTCTTC.

The chain joins TRBV4-3 to TRBJ2-2; D is possibly TRBD2 (7 bases). Deletions cut 0 bases from V and 1 base from J, with 18 bases between. CDR3 length equals 19 residues. CDR1 and CDR2 from the germline V gene are LGHNA and YSLEER. The CDR3 sequence is CASSQESKGGGRNTGELFF. DNA for the CDR3: TGCGCCAGCAGCCAAGAATCAAAGGGGGGCGGGAGGAACACCGGGGAGCTGTTTTTT.